A selection of T cell receptor beta chains follows, all from one sample in a study of coeliac disease. Clones were read by immunoSEQ multiplex PCR, and TCRdb kept only the in-frame ones, dropping some. The sample contains 5,000 to 7,500 clones, approximately 70% of which appear only once. What was sequenced was lamina propria lymphocytes from the gut. These receptors originate from a man in his forties or fifties with active celiac disease. Both conserved end residues are part of each CDR3. D genes are given only for firm matches. The listing skips clone size in some rows; elsewhere it reads once, few, many or a size class.

V gene: TRBV7-9; J gene: TRBJ2-2; clone size: once; D gene: TRBD1; CDR3 DNA: TGTGCCAGCAGCTTAGTACAGGGGGCCAGGGAGCTGTTTTTT; CDR3 protein: CASSLVQGARELFF
V gene: TRBV2; J gene: TRBJ1-3; clone size: .; D gene: .; CDR3 DNA: TGTGCCAGCAGTGGCAGGCTCTCTGGAAACACCATATATTTT; CDR3 protein: CASSGRLSGNTIYF
V gene: TRBV5-6; J gene: TRBJ1-2; clone size: few; D gene: .; CDR3 DNA: TGTGCCAGCAGCTTCGTTGCGGGGAATCGCGGCTACACCTTC; CDR3 protein: CASSFVAGNRGYTF
V gene: TRBV5-1; J gene: TRBJ2-5; clone size: .; D gene: .; CDR3 DNA: TGCGCCAGCAGCAACCCGAGAGGCCAAGAGACCCAGTACTTC; CDR3 protein: CASSNPRGQETQYF
V gene: TRBV6-6; J gene: TRBJ1-5; clone size: .; D gene: .; CDR3 DNA: TGTGCCAGCAGCTCGCGGGGCCAGCCCCAGCATTTT; CDR3 protein: CASSSRGQPQHF
V gene: TRBV18; J gene: TRBJ1-1; clone size: .; D gene: .; CDR3 DNA: TGTGCCAGCTCACCAGTAGCAAGGAACACTGAAGCTTTCTTT; CDR3 protein: CASSPVARNTEAFF
V gene: TRBV7-3; J gene: TRBJ2-3; clone size: .; D gene: TRBD2; CDR3 DNA: TGTGCCAGCAGTCGTAGCGGGGCCACAGATACGCAGTATTTT; CDR3 protein: CASSRSGATDTQYF
V gene: TRBV7-7; J gene: TRBJ2-1; clone size: .; D gene: .; CDR3 DNA: TGTGCCAGCAGCCGAGACTCCTACAATGAGCAGTTCTTC; CDR3 protein: CASSRDSYNEQFF
V gene: TRBV30; J gene: TRBJ2-7; clone size: .; D gene: TRBD2; CDR3 DNA: TGTGCCTGGAGTACCCGGGGAGGGAGGGAGCAGTACTTC; CDR3 protein: CAWSTRGGREQYF
V gene: TRBV6-5; J gene: TRBJ1-2; clone size: .; D gene: .; CDR3 DNA: TGTGCCAGCAGTTACCCTCGAGGCTCGATCTATGGCTACACCTTC; CDR3 protein: CASSYPRGSIYGYTF
V gene: TRBV4-3; J gene: TRBJ1-6; clone size: .; D gene: .; CDR3 DNA: TGCGCCAGCAGCCAAGATGGGGAGAGGGATAATTCACCCCTCCACTTT; CDR3 protein: CASSQDGERDNSPLHF
V gene: TRBV7-3; J gene: TRBJ2-3; clone size: .; D gene: TRBD2; CDR3 DNA: TGTGCCAGCAGCCTACTTAGCGGGGGGGCGGTGGGGGATACGCAGTATTTT; CDR3 protein: CASSLLSGGAVGDTQYF
V gene: TRBV27; J gene: TRBJ1-1; clone size: .; D gene: .; CDR3 DNA: TGTGCCAGCAGTTTGTGGGGGCGCTCGGGTGAAGCTTTCTTT; CDR3 protein: CASSLWGRSGEAFF
V gene: TRBV2; J gene: TRBJ2-1; clone size: .; D gene: .; CDR3 DNA: TGTGCCAGCAGTCAAAACCCCGGGGGCTACAATGAGCAGTTCTTC; CDR3 protein: CASSQNPGGYNEQFF
V gene: TRBV6-5; J gene: TRBJ1-6; clone size: few; D gene: .; CDR3 DNA: TGTGCCAGCAGTAAACAGGGAAGGGATTCACCCCTCCACTTT; CDR3 protein: CASSKQGRDSPLHF
V gene: TRBV25-1; J gene: TRBJ1-1; clone size: .; D gene: .; CDR3 DNA: TGTGCCAGCAGTGAATATGGGCGGGCGAACACTGAAGCTTTCTTT; CDR3 protein: CASSEYGRANTEAFF
V gene: TRBV6-5; J gene: TRBJ2-4; clone size: .; D gene: TRBD1; CDR3 DNA: TGTGCCAGCAGTTACCTTGGGACAGGGGGCATTCAGTACTTC; CDR3 protein: CASSYLGTGGIQYF
V gene: TRBV7-2; J gene: TRBJ1-5; clone size: once; D gene: TRBD1; CDR3 DNA: TGTGCCAGCAGCTTGGACAGGGGAGATCAGCCCCAGCATTTT; CDR3 protein: CASSLDRGDQPQHF
V gene: TRBV19; J gene: TRBJ2-6; clone size: .; D gene: TRBD1; CDR3 DNA: TGTGCCAGTAGCGGGACAGGGGGCGCTACCGGGGCCAACGTCCTGACTTTC; CDR3 protein: CASSGTGGATGANVLTF
V gene: TRBV15; J gene: TRBJ1-1; clone size: .; D gene: TRBD1; CDR3 DNA: TGTGCCACCAGCAGAGGGACAGGCGCCTTGAACACTGAAGCTTTCTTT; CDR3 protein: CATSRGTGALNTEAFF
V gene: TRBV11-2; J gene: TRBJ2-5; clone size: .; D gene: .; CDR3 DNA: TGTGCCAGCAGCTTAGTCCAGCGGCGGGTCGCGACCCAGTACTTC; CDR3 protein: CASSLVQRRVATQYF
V gene: TRBV15; J gene: TRBJ2-1; clone size: .; D gene: .; CDR3 DNA: TGTGCCACCAGCAGAGATTTTAGGGAGGAGCAGTTCTTC; CDR3 protein: CATSRDFREEQFF